The 23 T cell receptor beta chains below come from one sample, sequenced in a study of T cells in Graves' hyperthyroidism and ophthalmopathy (dated by TCRdb to about 2019). Receptor amplification or capture employed multiplex PCR. The instrument was an Illumina HiSeq 2000. TCR beta CDR3 regions were amplified from RNA transcripts. A first-round RT-PCR of the TCR CDR3 used the HTBI primer set with the Qiagen OneStep RT-PCR kit. TCRdb ran its own pipeline on the public reads, namely fastp trimming at Q25 and MiXCR clone calling, and kept in-frame beta chains. Records with the same CDR3 protein are collapsed into one entry carrying the most frequent genes and DNA. The table for this sample lists some 690,000 distinct CDR3 sequences; 15% to 20% of them were counted only once. The top ten clonotypes cover roughly 15% of the sample. Sequencing used blood. All receptors derive from a man aged 45-65 years with Graves' hyperthyroidism.

This clonotype was seen repeatedly, ten times or more. The chain has TRBV28 and TRBJ2-1; the match to TRBD2 covers 13 bases. Germline assignment: CDR1 MDHEN and CDR2 SYDVKM. V shed 5 bases, J shed 10 bases, and the junction held 8 bases outside the gene matches. CDR3 length: 15 residues. The chain's CDR3 is CASSTSGRAFGEQFF. The CDR3 bases are TGTGCCAGCAGTACTAGCGGGAGGGCCTTTGGGGAGCAGTTCTTC.

The chain joins TRBV5-1 to TRBJ1-6, with D uncertain. Germline lookup yields CDR1 SGHRS and CDR2 YFSETQ. The CDR3 runs to 16 residues. Trimming removed 7 bases at V and 7 bases at J, with 21 bases between. The CDR3 loop is CASSLNPGPENSPLHF. In nucleotides, the CDR3 is TGCGCCAGCTCTCTAAACCCGGGCCCGGAGAATTCACCCCTCCACTTT. Variable domain in full (rest from reference TRBV5-1 and TRBJ1-6): KAGVTQTPRYLIKTRGQQVTLSCSPISGHRSVSWYQQTPGQGLQFLFEYFSETQRNKGNFPGRFSGRQFSNSRSEMNVSTLELGDSALYLCASSLNPGPENSPLHFGNGTRLTVT.

This clonotype has at least ten counts. This chain links TRBV6-2 or TRBV6-3 with TRBJ1-1; TRBD1 might be the D (5 bases). There are 15 residues in the CDR3. Looked up from germline, CDR1 is MNHEY and CDR2 is SVGEGT. The ends were cut back, 4 bases at V and 4 bases at J, with 16 bases in the middle. The CDR3 reads CASSWGYSASTEAFF. CDR3 in DNA: TGTGCCAGCAGTTGGGGGTATTCGGCGAGCACTGAAGCTTTCTTT.

This clonotype has just a few counts. The V call is TRBV15, the J call TRBJ2-7; 7 bases match TRBD1. The V gene end was trimmed by 1 base and the J gene end by 5 bases; junction bases not matched to a gene: 8. The CDR3 sequence is 15 residues long. The germline V gene encodes CDR1 LNHNV and CDR2 YYDKDF (reference sequence). CDR3 amino acids: CATSRVNRGIHEQYF. The CDR3 region has the DNA TGTGCCACCAGCAGAGTAAACAGGGGTATTCACGAGCAGTACTTC.

This clonotype showed up many times. The chain uses TRBV28 and TRBJ2-3; TRBD2 agrees at 10 bases. V shed 5 bases, J shed 4 bases, and the junction held 3 bases outside the gene matches. The CDR3 totals 14 residues. Looked up from germline, CDR1 is MDHEN and CDR2 is SYDVKM. CDR3 loop: CASSPGTSADTQYF. CDR3 DNA sequence: TGTGCCAGCAGTCCCGGGACTAGCGCAGATACGCAGTATTTT.

This clonotype was seen ten or more times. V is TRBV29-1 and J is TRBJ2-7; perhaps TRBD2 as D (6 bases). The germline V and J ends were trimmed by 3 bases and 5 bases, with 8 bases remaining between them. CDR1 and CDR2 (germline): SQVTM, ANQGSEA. The CDR3 extends over 11 amino acids. The CDR3, as DNA: TGCAGCGTTGAGGCGGGGAACGAGCAGTACTTC. This sequence encodes CSVEAGNEQYF.

Ten or more counts support this clonotype. The chain links TRBV18 to TRBJ2-7, with D perhaps TRBD2 (5 bases). V was trimmed by 3 bases and J by 5 bases, leaving 11 bases between them. This CDR3 spans 13 amino acids. Germline CDR1 and CDR2: KGHSH and LQKENI. CDR3 in amino acids: CASSPNAGNEQYF. Here the CDR3 DNA reads TGTGCCAGCTCACCCAACGCCGGGAACGAGCAGTACTTC.

This clonotype turned up a few times. The CDR3 spells CSASRPGQNTEAFF. As DNA, the CDR3 is TGCAGTGCTAGTCGACCGGGACAGAACACTGAAGCTTTCTTT. The chain is built from TRBV20-1 and TRBJ1-1; D is perhaps TRBD1 (6 bases). This CDR3 spans 14 amino acids. CDR1 and CDR2 from the germline V gene are DFQATT and SNEGSKA (reference sequence). V was cut by 3 bases and J by 1 base, with 12 bases left in between.

This clonotype appeared many times. The chain couples TRBV20-1 to TRBJ1-5; maybe TRBD1 (5 bases). V was trimmed by 8 bases and J by 6 bases, leaving 14 bases between them. Germline CDR1 reads DFQATT; CDR2 reads SNEGSKA (reference sequence). The CDR3 is made up of 12 amino acids. CDR3 in DNA: TGCAGTTCAAACAGGTGGGGTCAGCCCCAGCATTTT. Encoded protein: CSSNRWGQPQHF.

This clonotype was observed many times. CDR3 nucleotide sequence: TGTGCCAGCTCGCTGGTGGGAGGGCCTCTGAATGAGCAGTTCTTC. Amino acids: CASSLVGGPLNEQFF. The chain uses TRBV18 and TRBJ2-1; 7 positions agree with TRBD2. The CDR3 runs to 15 residues. Germline loops: CDR1 KGHSH, CDR2 LQKENI. V lost 6 bases and J lost 7; bases outside the gene matches: 12.

This chain connects TRBV10-3 to TRBJ2-1, with D unclear. Germline CDR1 is ENHRY and CDR2 is SYGVKD. Trimming removed 11 bases at V and 10 bases at J, with 15 bases between. The CDR3 totals 11 residues. CDR3 nucleotides: TGTGCCTCGGCGCAGGTTGAAGAGCAGTTCTTC. It specifies CASAQVEEQFF.

This sequence joins TRBV9 and TRBJ2-2; D possibly corresponds to TRBD2 (6 bases). V was cut by 5 bases and J by 7 bases, with 36 bases left in between. Germline CDR1 and CDR2: SGDLS and YYNGEE. The length of the CDR3 is 21 residues. The CDR3 DNA follows: TGTGCCAGCAGTCACCTGAGCAGGGTTTTGGGACTTGGCCGGGCGAGCGGGGAGCTGTTTTTT. Translated: CASSHLSRVLGLGRASGELFF.

The chain has TRBV27 and TRBJ2-2; D gene uncertain. The CDR3 extends over 12 amino acids. Germline CDR1 MNHEY, CDR2 SMNVEV (reference sequence). V was shortened by 6 bases and J by 6 bases, with 8 bases between the two germline ends. The CDR3 DNA reads as TGTGCCAGCAGCCCTCCGGCCGGGGAGCTGTTTTTT. It codes for CASSPPAGELFF.

There are a few counts of this clonotype. The DNA of the CDR3 is TGTGCCAGCAGTCTACAGGGAGGTGGTGAGCAGTTCTTC. Its translation is CASSLQGGGEQFF. The chain carries TRBV7-8 and TRBJ2-1; D could derive from TRBD1 or TRBD2 (6 bases each). V was shortened by 6 bases and J by 9 bases, with 15 bases between the two germline ends. CDR1 is SGHVS, CDR2 FQNEAQ, per germline. This CDR3 region has 13 residues.

This chain uses TRBV5-6 with TRBJ2-7; 8 positions match TRBD2. The CDR3 extends over 14 amino acids. The germline gives CDR1 SGHDT, CDR2 YYEEEE. V lost 2 bases and J lost 5; bases outside the gene matches: 6. The CDR3 sequence: CASSLGSGTHEQYF. In DNA form, the CDR3 reads TGTGCCAGCAGCTTAGGTAGCGGGACTCACGAGCAGTACTTC.

This rearrangement joins TRBV2 to TRBJ2-3; TRBD2 agrees at 7 bases. Trimming removed 4 bases from V and 5 bases from J; junction bases left unmatched: 9. The length of the CDR3 is 15 residues. Germline-derived CDR1 and CDR2 are SNHLY and FYNNEI. The CDR3 is CASSVQGGYGDTQYF. In nucleotides, the CDR3 is TGTGCCAGCAGTGTCCAGGGAGGGTACGGAGATACGCAGTATTTT.

This clonotype was observed a handful of times. This could be a read error, since a much larger clone is one nucleotide away. This chain joins TRBV6-1 and TRBJ2-7; 10 positions match TRBD2. The CDR3 loop spans 13 amino acids. Per germline, CDR1 MNHNS and CDR2 SASEGT. The J segment lost 4 bases and the V segment lost 6 bases, leaving 3 bases of the junction unmatched. The CDR3 region is CASRSSGSYEQYF. The CDR3 nucleotides read TGTGCCAGCAGGTCTAGCGGGAGTTACGAGCAGTACTTC.

The V and J genes are TRBV3-1 and TRBJ2-2; D is uncertain. The CDR3 covers 15 residues. V was cut by 5 bases and J by 7 bases, with 17 bases left in between. Germline CDR1 reads LGHDT; CDR2 reads YNNKEL (reference sequence). CDR3 residues: CASSSFGQDGGELFF. In DNA, the CDR3 is TGTGCCAGCAGCAGCTTCGGGCAGGATGGCGGGGAGCTGTTTTTT.

This clonotype was observed at least ten times. V gene TRBV27 combines with J gene TRBJ2-6; the D is unclear. The CDR3 is 15 residues long. Per germline, CDR1 MNHEY and CDR2 SMNVEV (reference sequence). Trimming shortened V by 2 bases and J by 4 bases, and 9 bases separated the two germline ends. CDR3 amino acids: CASSLKDTGANVLTF. The DNA of the CDR3 is TGTGCCAGCAGTTTAAAGGATACCGGGGCCAACGTCCTGACTTTC.

This rearrangement joins TRBV6-5 to TRBJ1-2, with D unclear. Germline-derived CDR1 and CDR2 are MNHEY and SVGAGI. V dropped 4 bases and J dropped 5 bases, with 14 bases sitting between them. This CDR3 has 14 amino acids. The CDR3 sequence: CASSSSDGLYGYTF. CDR3 nucleotides: TGTGCCAGCAGTTCCTCGGACGGCCTATATGGCTACACCTTC.

V gene TRBV7-2 combines with J gene TRBJ1-2; D is perhaps TRBD1 (6 bases). The germline CDR1 and CDR2 sequences are SGHTA and FQGNSA. The CDR3 is 13 residues long. Trimming stripped 4 bases from V and 3 bases from J, with 9 bases between. The CDR3 DNA sequence: TGTGCCAGCAGCTCCCGGACAGACTATGGCTACACCTTC. This sequence encodes CASSSRTDYGYTF.

The table lists this clonotype with a few counts. The CDR3 reads CASSSSPSPGQGMVGTEAFF. Here the CDR3 DNA reads TGTGCCAGTAGTTCCTCCCCCTCTCCGGGACAGGGTATGGTTGGCACTGAAGCTTTCTTT. The genes are TRBV19 and TRBJ1-1; 9 positions agree with TRBD1. CDR3 size: 20 residues. Germline CDR1 and CDR2: LNHDA and SQIVND (reference sequence). Trimming took 5 bases from V and 4 from J; bases not matched to a gene: 23.

This clonotype came up a few times. The chain carries TRBV7-9 and TRBJ2-7; no firm D call. This CDR3 spans 16 amino acids. Between the trimmed V and J ends, which lost 6 bases and 0 bases, there was a span of 18 bases. Germline-derived CDR1 and CDR2 are SEHNR and FQNEAQ (reference sequence). The CDR3 region has the DNA TGTGCCAGCAGGAGCGTAGGGAAGGTTAGCTCCTACGAGCAGTACTTC. This encodes CASRSVGKVSSYEQYF.